This T cell receptor beta chain was captured by sequencing in a study of glioma-infiltrating T cells after dendritic cell vaccination. Study-wide background: Glioblastoma patients came from Phase I and II dendritic cell vaccination trials.

Time point specified: after dendritic cell vaccination, including at tumor progression/relapse. Fresh-frozen tumor tissue and more than two years of survival data were available for all. All glioblastoma patients lacked an isocitrate dehydrogenase mutation. Primers: 60 V beta forward and 13 J beta reverse. Data came from immunoSEQ multiplex PCR; TCRdb stores just in-frame clones and leaves some out. The sample includes 50,000 to 75,000 clones, over 75% of them seen just once. V shed 5 bases and J shed 1 base, with 12 bases lying between them. CDR1 is SGHAT, CDR2 FQDESV, per germline (reference sequence). CDR3 length: 15 residues.

This clonotype originated in a human donor with glioblastoma. The chain links TRBV11-1 to TRBJ2-4; weak D call: TRBD1 (6 bases). Source: blood, taken after dendritic cell vaccination. The CDR3, as DNA: TGTGCCAGCAGCCCTCCAGACAGGGCCAAAAACATTCAGTACTTC. It is translated as CASSPPDRAKNIQYF.